Presented here are 8 T cell receptor beta chains from one specimen sequenced in a study of beta chain features in type 1 diabetes. Expressed TCRB transcripts got sequenced, as all isolated RNA was reverse transcribed. The method was immunoSEQ multiplex PCR; TCRdb's version includes in-frame clones alone and lacks a portion of them. In the table there are about 930,000 clones, roughly 15% of which are singletons. Sequenced material: naive CD4+ T cells from blood. These receptors were taken from a woman aged 18-30 years in good health.

The chain is built from TRBV19 and TRBJ1-5; no definite D call. V was clipped by 3 bases and J by 5 bases, with 11 bases between them. The CDR3 spans 14 residues. The germline V gene encodes CDR1 LNHDA and CDR2 SQIVND (reference sequence). CDR3: CASSMRAVDQPQHF. CDR3 nucleotides: TGTGCCAGTAGTATGCGGGCGGTGGATCAGCCCCAGCATTTT.

The V call is TRBV28, the J call TRBJ2-4; D is possibly TRBD1 (6 bases). Per the germline V gene, CDR1 is MDHEN and CDR2 is SYDVKM. The CDR3 loop spans 16 amino acids. Trimming pared 6 bases from V and 5 bases from J, leaving 20 bases between. CDR3 sequence: CASSPWFGQRQNIQYF. The CDR3 region has the DNA TGTGCCAGCAGCCCATGGTTTGGACAGCGACAAAACATTCAGTACTTC.

This chain connects TRBV7-2 to TRBJ2-3, with 11 bases matching TRBD2. This CDR3 region has 13 residues. V was clipped by 7 bases and J by 9 bases; unmatched bases: 6. Germline CDR1 and CDR2: SGHTA and FQGNSA. The CDR3 region is CASTTSGSLTQYF. The CDR3 nucleotides are TGTGCCAGCACCACTAGCGGGAGTCTGACGCAGTATTTT.

The CDR3 reads CASRVKGPTDTQYF. As DNA, the CDR3 is TGCGCCAGCAGGGTAAAGGGACCGACAGATACGCAGTATTTT. The chain recombines TRBV10-1 with TRBJ2-3; D possibly uses TRBD1 or TRBD2 (5 bases each). The CDR3 runs to 14 residues. Germline assignment: CDR1 WNHNN and CDR2 SYGVQD (reference sequence). Trimming removed 6 bases from V and 3 bases from J, with 13 bases in between.

This clone was observed a handful of times. This chain uses TRBV5-4 with TRBJ2-7, with D perhaps matching TRBD1 (6 bases). V was cut by 1 base and J by 7 bases, with 18 bases left in between. The germline V gene encodes CDR1 SGHNT and CDR2 YYREEE (reference sequence). CDR3 length: 15 residues. CDR3 sequence: CASSLMFQGTREQYF. In nucleotides, the CDR3 is TGTGCCAGCAGCTTGATGTTTCAGGGGACAAGGGAGCAGTACTTC.

The chain carries TRBV6-5 and TRBJ1-2; tentatively, D is TRBD1 (6 bases). The V and J ends lost 2 bases and 4 bases respectively, with 17 bases between them. CDR1 is MNHEY and CDR2 is SVGAGI in the germline V gene. The CDR3 is made up of 16 amino acids. In DNA form, the CDR3 reads TGTGCCAGCAGTTACCCCGGGGCAGGGGTGGGCTATGGCTACACCTTC. Amino acid sequence: CASSYPGAGVGYGYTF.

This clone occurred a few times. The J gene is TRBJ2-2, the V gene TRBV7-6; TRBD2 agrees at 12 bases. The J segment lost 6 bases and the V segment lost 5 bases, leaving 7 bases of the junction unmatched. Germline CDR1 reads SGHVS; CDR2 reads FNYEAQ. The CDR3 sequence is 16 residues long. The CDR3 is CASSPRLAGESGELFF. The CDR3 region has the DNA TGTGCCAGCAGCCCGCGACTAGCGGGAGAATCCGGGGAGCTGTTTTTT.

The chain couples TRBV5-6 to TRBJ1-2; D perhaps matches TRBD1 (6 bases). Germline V gene sequence: CDR1 SGHDT, CDR2 YYEEEE. The V and J ends lost 5 bases and 8 bases respectively, with 16 bases between them. The CDR3 contains 13 residues. CDR3 residues: CASRPDRIVGYTF. The DNA for the CDR3 is TGTGCCAGCAGACCGGACAGAATCGTCGGCTACACCTTC.